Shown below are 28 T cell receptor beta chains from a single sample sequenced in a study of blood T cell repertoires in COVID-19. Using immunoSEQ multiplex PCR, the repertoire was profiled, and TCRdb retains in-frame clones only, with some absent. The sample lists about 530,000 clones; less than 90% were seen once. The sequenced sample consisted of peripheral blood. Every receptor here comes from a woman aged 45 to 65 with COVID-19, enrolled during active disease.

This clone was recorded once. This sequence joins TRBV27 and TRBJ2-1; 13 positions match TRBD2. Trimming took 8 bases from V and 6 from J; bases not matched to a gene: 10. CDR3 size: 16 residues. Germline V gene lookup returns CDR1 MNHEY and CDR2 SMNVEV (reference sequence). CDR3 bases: TGTGCCAGCGCCTGGACTAGCGGGGGAGCAGCCAATGAGCAGTTCTTC. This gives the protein CASAWTSGGAANEQFF.

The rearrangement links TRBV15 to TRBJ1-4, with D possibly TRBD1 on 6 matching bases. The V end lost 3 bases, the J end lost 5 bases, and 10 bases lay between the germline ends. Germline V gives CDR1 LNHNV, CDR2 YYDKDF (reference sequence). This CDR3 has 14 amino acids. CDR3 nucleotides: TGTGCCACCAGCAGGGACAGATCGAATGAAAAACTGTTTTTT. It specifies CATSRDRSNEKLFF.

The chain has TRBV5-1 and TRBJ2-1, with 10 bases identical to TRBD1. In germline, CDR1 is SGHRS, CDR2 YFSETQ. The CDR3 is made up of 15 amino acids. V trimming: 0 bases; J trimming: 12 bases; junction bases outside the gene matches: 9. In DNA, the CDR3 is TGCGCCAGCAGCTTGGCCGAGACAGGGGGCTTTAGGCAGTTCTTC. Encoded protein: CASSLAETGGFRQFF.

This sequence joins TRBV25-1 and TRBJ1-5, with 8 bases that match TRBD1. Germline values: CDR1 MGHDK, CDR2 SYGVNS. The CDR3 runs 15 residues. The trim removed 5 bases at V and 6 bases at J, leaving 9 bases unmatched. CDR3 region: CASSPGQGGGQPQHF. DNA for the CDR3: TGTGCCAGCAGTCCCGGACAGGGAGGGGGTCAGCCCCAGCATTTT.

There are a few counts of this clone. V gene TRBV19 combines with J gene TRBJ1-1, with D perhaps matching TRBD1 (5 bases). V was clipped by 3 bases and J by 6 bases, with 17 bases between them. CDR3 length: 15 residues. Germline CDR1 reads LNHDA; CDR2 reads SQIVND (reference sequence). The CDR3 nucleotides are TGTGCCAGTAGTATCTTATTGGGGGGGAGCGCTGAAGCTTTCTTT. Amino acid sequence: CASSILLGGSAEAFF.

CDR3 sequence (DNA): TGTGCCAGCAGCTTCGGGGTCACCTACGAGCAGTACTTC. It encodes CASSFGVTYEQYF. The rearrangement links TRBV5-6 to TRBJ2-7; the D gene is possibly TRBD2 (5 bases). Germline CDR1 and CDR2: SGHDT and YYEEEE. Trimming pared 2 bases from V and 2 bases from J, leaving 8 bases between. This CDR3 is 13 amino acids long.

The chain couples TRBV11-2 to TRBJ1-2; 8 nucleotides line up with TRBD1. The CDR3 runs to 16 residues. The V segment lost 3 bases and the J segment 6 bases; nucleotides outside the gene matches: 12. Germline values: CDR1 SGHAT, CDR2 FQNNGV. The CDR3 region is CASSFLGPGGAHGYTF. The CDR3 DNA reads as TGTGCCAGCAGCTTCTTGGGGCCAGGGGGCGCGCATGGCTACACCTTC.

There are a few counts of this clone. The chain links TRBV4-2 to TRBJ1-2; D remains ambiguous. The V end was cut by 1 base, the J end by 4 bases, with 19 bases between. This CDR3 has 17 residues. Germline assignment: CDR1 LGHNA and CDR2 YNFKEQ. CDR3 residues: CASSQVYGRRTLYGYTF. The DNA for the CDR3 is TGTGCCAGCAGCCAAGTTTACGGCAGGCGAACGCTCTATGGCTACACCTTC.

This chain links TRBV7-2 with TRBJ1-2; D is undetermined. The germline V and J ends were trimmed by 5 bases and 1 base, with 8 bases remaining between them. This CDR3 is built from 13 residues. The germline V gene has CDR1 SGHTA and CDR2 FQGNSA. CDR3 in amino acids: CASSPLRNYGYTF. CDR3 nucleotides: TGTGCCAGCAGCCCCCTACGTAACTATGGCTACACCTTC.

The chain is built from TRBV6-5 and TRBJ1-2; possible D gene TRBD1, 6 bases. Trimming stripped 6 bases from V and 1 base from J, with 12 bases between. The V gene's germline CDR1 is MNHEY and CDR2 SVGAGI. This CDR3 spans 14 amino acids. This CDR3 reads CASRDGGLNYGYTF. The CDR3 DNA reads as TGTGCCAGCAGGGACGGGGGGCTTAACTATGGCTACACCTTC.

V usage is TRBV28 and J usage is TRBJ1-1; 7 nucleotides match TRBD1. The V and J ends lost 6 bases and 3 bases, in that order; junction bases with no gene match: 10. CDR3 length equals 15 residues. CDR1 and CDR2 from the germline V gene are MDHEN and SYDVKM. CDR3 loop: CASRQPGTEHTEAFF. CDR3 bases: TGTGCCAGCAGGCAGCCGGGGACAGAGCACACTGAAGCTTTCTTT. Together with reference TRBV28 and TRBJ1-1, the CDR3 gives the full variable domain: DVKVTQSSRYLVKRTGEKVFLECVQDMDHENMFWYRQDPGLGLRLIYFSYDVKMKEKGDIPEGYSVSREKKERFSLILESASTNQTSMYLCASRQPGTEHTEAFFGQGTRLTVV.

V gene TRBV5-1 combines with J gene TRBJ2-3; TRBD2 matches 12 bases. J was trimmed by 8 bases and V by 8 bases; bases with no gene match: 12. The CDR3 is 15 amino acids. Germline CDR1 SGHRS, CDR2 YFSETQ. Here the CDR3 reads CASRETSGGRLTQYF. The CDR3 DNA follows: TGCGCCAGTCGCGAGACTAGCGGGGGCCGACTTACGCAGTATTTT.

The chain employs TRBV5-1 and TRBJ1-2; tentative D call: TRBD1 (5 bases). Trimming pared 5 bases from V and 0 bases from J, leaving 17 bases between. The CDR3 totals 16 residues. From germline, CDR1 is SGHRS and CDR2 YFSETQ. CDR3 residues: CASRGRGSGANYGYTF. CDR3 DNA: TGCGCCAGCAGGGGTAGGGGAAGTGGGGCTAACTATGGCTACACCTTC.

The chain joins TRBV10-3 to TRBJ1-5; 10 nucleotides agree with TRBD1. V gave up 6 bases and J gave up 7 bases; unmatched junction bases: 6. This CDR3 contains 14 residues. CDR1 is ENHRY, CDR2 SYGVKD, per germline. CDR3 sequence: CAISTGTGDQPQHF. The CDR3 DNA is TGTGCCATCAGCACCGGGACAGGGGACCAGCCCCAGCATTTT.

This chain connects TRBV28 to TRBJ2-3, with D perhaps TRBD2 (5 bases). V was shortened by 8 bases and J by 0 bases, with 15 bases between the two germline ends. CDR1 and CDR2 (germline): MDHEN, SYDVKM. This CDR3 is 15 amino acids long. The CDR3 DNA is TGTGCCAGCCGAGAGGGTTTTTCGAGCACAGATACGCAGTATTTT. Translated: CASREGFSSTDTQYF.

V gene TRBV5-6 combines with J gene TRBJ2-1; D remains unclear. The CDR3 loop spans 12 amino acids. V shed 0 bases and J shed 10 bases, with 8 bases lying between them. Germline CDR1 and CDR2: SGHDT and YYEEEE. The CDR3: CASSLGSWEQFF. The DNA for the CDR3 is TGTGCCAGCAGCTTGGGGAGTTGGGAGCAGTTCTTC.

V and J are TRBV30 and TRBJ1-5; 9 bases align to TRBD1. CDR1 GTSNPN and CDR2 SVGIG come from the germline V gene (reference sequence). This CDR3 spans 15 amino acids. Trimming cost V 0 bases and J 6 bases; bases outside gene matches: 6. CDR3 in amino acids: CAWSVTGGAGQPQHF. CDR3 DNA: TGTGCCTGGAGTGTAACAGGGGGCGCGGGTCAGCCCCAGCATTTT.

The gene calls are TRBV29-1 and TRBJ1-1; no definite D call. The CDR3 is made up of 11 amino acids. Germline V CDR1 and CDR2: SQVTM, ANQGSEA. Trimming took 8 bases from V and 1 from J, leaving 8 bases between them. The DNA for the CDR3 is TGCAGCATTAAGAGGAACACTGAAGCTTTCTTT. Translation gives CSIKRNTEAFF.

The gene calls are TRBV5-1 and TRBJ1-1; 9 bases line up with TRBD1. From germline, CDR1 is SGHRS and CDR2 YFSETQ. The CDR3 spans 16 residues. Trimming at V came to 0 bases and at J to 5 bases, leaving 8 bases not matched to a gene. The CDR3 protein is CASSLAGTGRGTEAFF. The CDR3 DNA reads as TGCGCCAGCAGCTTGGCGGGGACAGGGCGGGGGACTGAAGCTTTCTTT.

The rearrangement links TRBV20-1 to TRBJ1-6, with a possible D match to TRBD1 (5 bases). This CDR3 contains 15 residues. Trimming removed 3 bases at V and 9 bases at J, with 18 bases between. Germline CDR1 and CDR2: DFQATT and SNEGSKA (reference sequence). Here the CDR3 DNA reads TGCAGTGCTAGTACCACGGGGGGGGTGGGTTCACCCCTCCACTTT. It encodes CSASTTGGVGSPLHF.

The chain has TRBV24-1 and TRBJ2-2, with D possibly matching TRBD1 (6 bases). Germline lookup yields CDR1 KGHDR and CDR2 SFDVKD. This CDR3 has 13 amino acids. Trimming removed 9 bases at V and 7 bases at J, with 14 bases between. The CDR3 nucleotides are TGTGCCACCGCACTGGGGGCTGGCGGGGAGCTGTTTTTT. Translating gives CATALGAGGELFF.

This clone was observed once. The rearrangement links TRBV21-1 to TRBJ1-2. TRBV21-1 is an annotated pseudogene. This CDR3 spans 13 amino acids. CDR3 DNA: TGTGCCAGCAGCCCGAGGAATAACTATGGCTACACCTTC. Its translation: CASSPRNNYGYTF.

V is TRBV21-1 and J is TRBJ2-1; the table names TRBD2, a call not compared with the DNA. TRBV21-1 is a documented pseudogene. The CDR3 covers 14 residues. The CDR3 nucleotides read TGTGCCAGCAGAACCCCGGGAGATCACAATGAGCAGTTCTTC. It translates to CASRTPGDHNEQFF.

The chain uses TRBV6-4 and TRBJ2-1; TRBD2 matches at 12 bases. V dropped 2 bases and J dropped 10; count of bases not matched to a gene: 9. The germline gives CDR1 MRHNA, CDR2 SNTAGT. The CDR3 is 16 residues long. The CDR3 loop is CASSDKTSGGLVEQFF. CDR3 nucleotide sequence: TGTGCCAGCAGTGACAAGACTAGCGGGGGCCTCGTGGAGCAGTTCTTC.

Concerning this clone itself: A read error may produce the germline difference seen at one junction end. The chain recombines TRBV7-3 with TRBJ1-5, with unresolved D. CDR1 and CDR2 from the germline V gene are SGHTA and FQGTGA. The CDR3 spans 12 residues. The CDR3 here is CASSFPRDLRDF. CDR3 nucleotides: TGTGCCAGCAGCTTCCCCCGGGATTTAAGGGATTTT.

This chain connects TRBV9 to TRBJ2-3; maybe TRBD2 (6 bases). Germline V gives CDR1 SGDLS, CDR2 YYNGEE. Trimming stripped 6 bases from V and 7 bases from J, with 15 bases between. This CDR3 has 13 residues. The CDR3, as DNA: TGTGCCAGCACCCCTCCGGAGGGATATACGCAGTATTTT. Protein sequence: CASTPPEGYTQYF. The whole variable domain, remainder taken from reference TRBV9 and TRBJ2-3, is DSGVTQTPKHLITATGQRVTLRCSPRSGDLSVYWYQQSLDQGLQFLIQYYNGEERAKGNILERFSAQQFPDLHSELNLSSLELGDSALYFCASTPPEGYTQYFGPGTRLTVL.

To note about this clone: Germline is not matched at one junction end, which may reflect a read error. The chain's CDR3 is CASSPRGTGGVSVLNTEAFF. The CDR3 DNA is TGTGCCAGCTCTCCACGTGGGACAGGGGGCGTAAGCGTCCTGAACACTGAAGCTTTCTTT. The gene calls are TRBV18 and TRBJ1-1, with 12 bases that match TRBD1. This CDR3 is 20 amino acids long. Germline CDR1 KGHSH, CDR2 LQKENI.

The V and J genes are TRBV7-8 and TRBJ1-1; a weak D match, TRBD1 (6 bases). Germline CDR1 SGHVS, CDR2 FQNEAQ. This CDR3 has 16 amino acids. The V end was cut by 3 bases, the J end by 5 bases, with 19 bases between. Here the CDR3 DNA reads TGTGCCAGCAGCTTCGTACAGGGATGGTTGGGTACTGAAGCTTTCTTT. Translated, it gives CASSFVQGWLGTEAFF.